The 28 T cell receptor beta chains below come from one sample, sequenced in a study of cytomegalovirus exposure and HLA in healthy donors. 13 Jbeta primers and 60 Vbeta primers were used for the PCR. Libraries were prepared by immunoSEQ multiplex PCR; TCRdb keeps only in-frame clonotypes and omits some of them. Of approximately 160,000 clones listed, around 68% are singletons. Sequenced: PBMCs. The receptor set was obtained from a man aged 45 to 65 in good health and CMV-seronegative.

This clone was counted between two and nine times. The chain recombines TRBV5-1 with TRBJ1-4, with a tentative D call TRBD1 (6 bases). The CDR3 spans 15 residues. V was shortened by 0 bases and J by 5 bases, with 11 bases between the two germline ends. The germline V gene encodes CDR1 SGHRS and CDR2 YFSETQ. The CDR3 loop is CASSLGTVQNEKLFF. The DNA of the CDR3 is TGCGCCAGCAGCTTGGGGACAGTGCAGAATGAAAAACTGTTTTTT. Using reference TRBV5-1 and TRBJ1-4 for the parts outside the CDR3, the full variable domain is KAGVTQTPRYLIKTRGQQVTLSCSPISGHRSVSWYQQTPGQGLQFLFEYFSETQRNKGNFPGRFSGRQFSNSRSEMNVSTLELGDSALYLCASSLGTVQNEKLFFGSGTQLSVL.

The genes are TRBV18 and TRBJ1-2; D may be TRBD1 (6 bases). Germline lookup yields CDR1 KGHSH and CDR2 LQKENI. The CDR3 length is 15 residues. The V gene lost 3 bases and the J gene lost 4 bases, with 15 bases spanning the gap. This CDR3 reads CASSPPGQGPYGYTF. The DNA for the CDR3 is TGTGCCAGCTCACCCCCGGGCCAGGGGCCCTATGGCTACACCTTC.

J is TRBJ2-2 and V is TRBV27; TRBD2 agrees at 16 bases. Per germline, CDR1 MNHEY and CDR2 SMNVEV (reference sequence). J lost 3 bases, V lost 0 bases, and 13 bases had no gene match. The CDR3 consists of 22 residues. CDR3 sequence: CASSLSYFGTSGGAYDTGELFF. The CDR3 DNA sequence: TGTGCCAGCAGTTTATCCTACTTCGGGACTAGCGGGGGGGCATACGACACCGGGGAGCTGTTTTTT.

This clone was detected only once. The J gene is TRBJ2-2, the V gene TRBV6-1; 7 positions agree with TRBD1. V gave up 7 bases and J gave up 0 bases; unmatched junction bases: 5. This CDR3 region has 15 residues. Germline CDR1 and CDR2: MNHNS and SASEGT. This CDR3 reads CASNFDRANTGELFF. As DNA, the CDR3 is TGTGCCAGCAATTTTGACAGGGCGAACACCGGGGAGCTGTTTTTT.

The chain links TRBV18 to TRBJ2-3; 7 bases are a match to TRBD2. J was trimmed by 2 bases and V by 6 bases; bases with no gene match: 8. Germline CDR1 reads KGHSH; CDR2 reads LQKENI. The CDR3 covers 15 residues. The CDR3 is CASSLTSVPTDTQYF. The DNA of the CDR3 is TGTGCCAGCTCCCTCACTAGCGTCCCCACAGATACGCAGTATTTT.

The chain couples TRBV18 to TRBJ1-1; D ambiguous. This CDR3 contains 14 residues. CDR1 KGHSH and CDR2 LQKENI come from the germline V gene. Trimming stripped 0 bases from V and 4 bases from J, with 9 bases between. CDR3 in amino acids: CASSPPGVRTEAFF. The DNA of the CDR3 is TGTGCCAGCTCACCACCCGGTGTCCGCACTGAAGCTTTCTTT.

CDR3 in DNA: TGTGCCAGTAGTTCCGCCAGACTAGCGGGGCAAGAGACCCAGTACTTC. Protein product: CASSSARLAGQETQYF. The chain combines TRBV19 with TRBJ2-5; 11 nucleotides line up with TRBD2. The CDR3 totals 16 residues. CDR1 is LNHDA and CDR2 is SQIVND in the germline V gene (reference sequence). After removal of 5 bases from V and 2 bases from J, the junction contained 7 bases not matched to a gene.

The chain links TRBV21-1 to TRBJ1-6; TRBD1 reflects the table's D call only, with no check against the DNA. TRBV21-1 represents a pseudogene. The CDR3 has 14 residues. CDR3 loop: CASTGQGSVRALHF. In DNA form, the CDR3 reads TGTGCCAGCACCGGACAGGGCTCCGTTAGGGCCCTCCACTTT.

The gene calls are TRBV10-1 and TRBJ2-6; the match to TRBD1 covers 8 bases. The germline V gene encodes CDR1 WNHNN and CDR2 SYGVQD (reference sequence). The CDR3 is 17 residues long. With 2 bases clipped from V and 0 bases from J, the junction kept 3 bases outside the gene matches. The CDR3 DNA sequence: TGCGCCAGCAGTGAGGGACAGGGTTTCTCTGGGGCCAACGTCCTGACTTTC. It is translated as CASSEGQGFSGANVLTF.

The V call is TRBV7-2, the J call TRBJ1-2; D call uncertain. CDR3 size: 14 residues. The germline CDR1 and CDR2 sequences are SGHTA and FQGNSA. V was cut by 1 base and J by 4 bases, with 10 bases left in between. DNA of the CDR3: TGTGCCAGCAGCTTAGGAGGAGGAAGCTATGGCTACACCTTC. It is translated as CASSLGGGSYGYTF.

This clone was seen a few times. The chain has TRBV2 and TRBJ2-2; the D gene is possibly TRBD1 (5 bases). V gave up 6 bases and J gave up 2 bases, with 16 bases separating them. The germline V gene has CDR1 SNHLY and CDR2 FYNNEI. CDR3 size: 16 residues. CDR3 loop: CASSVEAGPNTGELFF. The CDR3 nucleotides are TGTGCCAGCAGCGTCGAGGCAGGGCCTAACACCGGGGAGCTGTTTTTT.

The rearrangement uses TRBV19 and TRBJ2-1; weak D call: TRBD1 (5 bases). CDR1 LNHDA and CDR2 SQIVND come from the germline V gene (reference sequence). Trimming shortened V by 3 bases and J by 4 bases, and 16 bases separated the two germline ends. This CDR3 has 16 residues. The CDR3 spells CASSMGRGGFYNEQFF. The CDR3 DNA is TGTGCCAGTAGTATGGGTAGGGGCGGATTTTACAATGAGCAGTTCTTC.

V is TRBV5-6 and J is TRBJ2-5; 11 bases agree with TRBD2. CDR3 length: 18 residues. Germline assignment: CDR1 SGHDT and CDR2 YYEEEE. The ends lost 4 bases at V and 7 bases at J; junction bases unmatched: 18. CDR3: CASSLGAPSGGSRWTQYF. CDR3 bases: TGTGCCAGCAGCCTAGGGGCGCCTAGCGGGGGGTCCAGATGGACCCAGTACTTC.

The chain is built from TRBV5-1 and TRBJ2-3, with 7 positions matching TRBD2. From germline, CDR1 is SGHRS and CDR2 YFSETQ. V dropped 0 bases and J dropped 4; count of bases not matched to a gene: 8. This CDR3 comprises 16 residues. The CDR3 nucleotides read TGCGCCAGCAGCTTGGTCCCCGGGGGGAGAGCAGATACGCAGTATTTT. It translates to CASSLVPGGRADTQYF. The whole variable domain, filled in from reference TRBV5-1 and TRBJ2-3, reads KAGVTQTPRYLIKTRGQQVTLSCSPISGHRSVSWYQQTPGQGLQFLFEYFSETQRNKGNFPGRFSGRQFSNSRSEMNVSTLELGDSALYLCASSLVPGGRADTQYFGPGTRLTVL.

The chain is built from TRBV7-9 and TRBJ2-3; 7 bases agree with TRBD2. Trimming removed 5 bases from V and 5 bases from J; junction bases left unmatched: 16. CDR3 length: 17 residues. Germline V gives CDR1 SEHNR, CDR2 FQNEAQ (reference sequence). The CDR3 here is CASSRGSMPGGGDTQYF. The CDR3 nucleotides read TGTGCCAGCAGCCGGGGGTCCATGCCGGGGGGAGGAGATACGCAGTATTTT.

The chain uses TRBV10-3 and TRBJ2-5, with 9 bases identical to TRBD2. The J segment lost 1 base and the V segment lost 5 bases, leaving 5 bases of the junction unmatched. The CDR3 sequence is 15 residues long. Germline assignment: CDR1 ENHRY and CDR2 SYGVKD. The CDR3 sequence is CAISSTSGVQETQYF. The CDR3 nucleotides read TGTGCCATCAGTTCGACTAGCGGTGTCCAAGAGACCCAGTACTTC.

This chain uses TRBV4-1 with TRBJ2-7, with TRBD2 matching 10 bases. The CDR3 sequence is 15 residues long. The germline V gene encodes CDR1 MGHRA and CDR2 YSYEKL. The trim removed 4 bases at V and 2 bases at J, leaving 5 bases unmatched. CDR3 in amino acids: CASSPRTSGTYEQYF. The CDR3 nucleotides read TGCGCCAGCAGCCCGCGGACTAGCGGTACCTACGAGCAGTACTTC.

The chain recombines TRBV7-3 with TRBJ2-1; the D is unclear. V shed 2 bases and J shed 6 bases, with 14 bases lying between them. CDR3 length: 15 residues. The germline V gene encodes CDR1 SGHTA and CDR2 FQGTGA. CDR3 sequence reads: CASSLLSGTGNEQFF. The DNA for the CDR3 is TGTGCCAGCAGCTTATTATCTGGAACGGGCAATGAGCAGTTCTTC.

This clone was counted a single time. V is TRBV18 and J is TRBJ1-4; possible D gene TRBD1, 5 bases. Germline CDR1 KGHSH, CDR2 LQKENI. The length of the CDR3 is 15 residues. Trimming took off 1 base at V and 5 bases at J, with 11 bases between the two ends. The CDR3 DNA reads TGTGCCAGCTCACCACTGTGGGGGGAGAATGAAAAACTGTTTTTT. It encodes CASSPLWGENEKLFF.

V usage is TRBV12-5 and J usage is TRBJ1-4; 8 bases match TRBD1. The germline V gene encodes CDR1 LGHNT and CDR2 FRNRAP. The trim removed 4 bases at V and 6 bases at J, leaving 7 bases unmatched. This CDR3 has 15 residues. Written as DNA, the CDR3 is TGTGCTAGTGGTTGGCTGGACAGGGCGCATGAAAAACTGTTTTTT. Encoded protein: CASGWLDRAHEKLFF.

This chain links TRBV25-1 with TRBJ1-1; 7 bases match TRBD1. The junction had 13 bases not matched to a gene; V was cut back by 7 bases and J by 2 bases. From germline, CDR1 is MGHDK and CDR2 SYGVNS. CDR3 length: 16 residues. The CDR3 sequence: CASTRQGAPSNTEAFF. CDR3 in DNA: TGTGCCAGCACACGACAGGGCGCGCCCTCTAACACTGAAGCTTTCTTT.

CDR3 residues: CASSSLAGRSEKRVFF. The DNA for the CDR3 is TGTGCCAGCAGCTCCCTCGCAGGGCGTTCTGAAAAAAGAGTGTTTTTT. The rearrangement links TRBV11-2 to TRBJ1-4; TRBD1 is a possible D gene (5 bases). Trimming left V 4 bases short and J 15 bases short, with 27 bases between. Per the germline V gene, CDR1 is SGHAT and CDR2 is FQNNGV. There are 16 residues in the CDR3. Full variable domain (rest looked up from reference TRBV11-2 and TRBJ1-4): EAGVAQSPRYKIIEKRQSVAFWCNPISGHATLYWYQQILGQGPKLLIQFQNNGVVDDSQLPKDRFSAERLKGVDSTLKIQPAKLEDSAVYLCASSSLAGRSEKRVFFGSGTQLSVL.

Concerning this clone itself: This CDR3 is also generated by other DNA sequences in the sample. J is TRBJ2-6 and V is TRBV29-1; D remains ambiguous. V was clipped by 4 bases and J by 0 bases, with 7 bases between them. CDR1 and CDR2 (germline): SQVTM, ANQGSEA. The CDR3 is made up of 14 amino acids. The CDR3: CSVVLGSGANVLTF. CDR3 nucleotide sequence: TGCAGCGTTGTGCTCGGCTCTGGGGCCAACGTCCTGACTTTC.

The chain carries TRBV7-9 and TRBJ1-2; TRBD1 matches 9 bases. The V gene's germline CDR1 is SEHNR and CDR2 FQNEAQ (reference sequence). The CDR3 spans 17 residues. With V trimmed by 6 bases and J by 1 base, 12 bases remained unmatched. The CDR3 sequence is CASSPEPGQGHNYGYTF. In DNA, the CDR3 is TGTGCCAGCAGTCCAGAACCGGGACAGGGTCATAACTATGGCTACACCTTC.

This sequence joins TRBV2 and TRBJ1-2; the D is unclear. There are 13 residues in the CDR3. V lost 3 bases and J 6 bases, leaving 11 bases between the germline ends. Germline CDR1 reads SNHLY; CDR2 reads FYNNEI. CDR3 region: CASSEGRWDGYTF. The CDR3 nucleotides are TGTGCCAGCAGTGAGGGGAGGTGGGATGGCTACACCTTC.

The CDR3 reads CASSQGEGSSQSVNYGYTF. As DNA, the CDR3 is TGCGCCAGCAGCCAAGGGGAGGGGAGCTCTCAGTCCGTTAACTATGGCTACACCTTC. The chain employs TRBV4-1 and TRBJ1-2, with D tentatively TRBD1 (5 bases). This CDR3 region has 19 residues. Per the germline V gene, CDR1 is MGHRA and CDR2 is YSYEKL. V lost 1 base to trimming and J lost 1 base, with 22 bases between them.

This clone was seen just once. V and J are TRBV5-1 and TRBJ1-1; 7 bases line up with TRBD1. CDR1 and CDR2 from the germline V gene are SGHRS and YFSETQ. CDR3 length: 15 residues. J lost 0 bases, V lost 1 base, and 3 bases had no gene match. CDR3 protein: CASSLTGAMNTEAFF. In nucleotides, the CDR3 is TGCGCCAGCAGCTTGACAGGGGCCATGAACACTGAAGCTTTCTTT.

The chain links TRBV29-1 to TRBJ2-3; 8 bases map to TRBD2. Trimming removed 6 bases from V and 2 bases from J; junction bases left unmatched: 10. The length of the CDR3 is 15 residues. Germline lookup yields CDR1 SQVTM and CDR2 ANQGSEA. The CDR3 region is CSVKGPAGATDTQYF. In DNA form, the CDR3 reads TGCAGCGTAAAAGGCCCAGCGGGGGCCACAGATACGCAGTATTTT.